The 24 T cell receptor beta chains presented below share a single source sample, sequenced in a study of OX40 agonist ivuxolimab in advanced cancers. Assay used: immunoSEQ multiplex PCR; TCRdb lists only in-frame clones, some missing. The sample lists under 35,000 clones, less than 90% seen once, with approximately 21% in the top ten. Sample: CD4+ or CD8+ T cells sorted from blood, taken in a trial of the OX40 agonist ivuxolimab. Every receptor here comes from an adult with an advanced solid tumor such as melanoma, head and neck, liver or kidney cancer.

Details on this clone: The same CDR3 also results from other DNA sequences found in this sample. The CDR3 reads CASSAKEMNTEAFF. Here the CDR3 DNA reads TGTGCCAGCAGTGCAAAGGAGATGAACACTGAAGCTTTCTTT. This chain connects TRBV7-6 to TRBJ1-1; D unclear. Looked up from germline, CDR1 is SGHVS and CDR2 is FNYEAQ. V was shortened by 6 bases and J by 0 bases, with 11 bases between the two germline ends. There are 14 residues in the CDR3.

The rearrangement uses TRBV27 and TRBJ1-2; D ambiguous. Germline V CDR1 and CDR2: MNHEY, SMNVEV (reference sequence). The V and J ends lost 5 bases and 0 bases respectively, with 10 bases between them. This CDR3 contains 14 residues. The CDR3 nucleotides are TGTGCCAGCAGTGTTCAGAATACTAACTATGGCTACACCTTC. Translated, it gives CASSVQNTNYGYTF.

This chain uses TRBV5-1 with TRBJ1-1; D might be TRBD1 (6 bases). Per germline, CDR1 SGHRS and CDR2 YFSETQ. The CDR3 is 13 residues long. Trimming took 1 base from V and 7 from J, leaving 11 bases between them. The CDR3 spells CASSLTGGIEAFF. The CDR3 nucleotides are TGCGCCAGCAGCTTGACGGGGGGCATTGAAGCTTTCTTT.

The rearrangement links TRBV28 to TRBJ2-5; 8 bases fit TRBD1. This CDR3 is 16 amino acids long. Germline V gene lookup returns CDR1 MDHEN and CDR2 SYDVKM. J was trimmed by 0 bases and V by 4 bases; bases with no gene match: 7. CDR3 bases: TGTGCCAGCAGTTCCGGACAGGGCCGGTACCAAGAGACCCAGTACTTC. It specifies CASSSGQGRYQETQYF.

The genes are TRBV13 and TRBJ2-3, with D hard to call. Trimming cost V 6 bases and J 2 bases, with 3 bases left between them. Germline V gene sequence: CDR1 PRHDT, CDR2 FYEKMQ (reference sequence). The CDR3 spans 11 residues. The CDR3 DNA follows: TGTGCCAGCAGTAACACAGATACGCAGTATTTT. This codes for CASSNTDTQYF.

This CDR3 reads CASSLRDRGNTEAFF. For the CDR3, the DNA is TGTGCCAGCAGCCTCCGGGACAGGGGGAACACTGAAGCTTTCTTT. V gene TRBV28 combines with J gene TRBJ1-1; TRBD1 aligns across 10 bases. V gave up 6 bases and J gave up 1 base; unmatched junction bases: 5. This CDR3 contains 15 residues. The germline CDR1 and CDR2 sequences are MDHEN and SYDVKM.

The chain links TRBV9 to TRBJ1-1; 10 positions match TRBD1. V shed 0 bases, J shed 0 bases, and the junction held 2 bases outside the gene matches. Germline lookup yields CDR1 SGDLS and CDR2 YYNGEE. This CDR3 is built from 16 residues. The DNA for the CDR3 is TGTGCCAGCAGCGTAGGGGGACAGGGGATGAACACTGAAGCTTTCTTT. This codes for CASSVGGQGMNTEAFF.

J is TRBJ1-2 and V is TRBV28; D unresolved. This CDR3 is 14 amino acids long. Germline V lookup: CDR1 MDHEN, CDR2 SYDVKM. Trimming removed 5 bases at V and 5 bases at J, with 15 bases between. CDR3 sequence reads: CASSPNRRSYGYTF. DNA of the CDR3: TGTGCCAGCAGTCCCAACCGACGCTCTTATGGCTACACCTTC.

Only one count was recorded for this clone. The chain employs TRBV7-9 and TRBJ2-5, with D perhaps being TRBD1 or TRBD2 (6 bases each). Germline CDR1 SEHNR, CDR2 FQNEAQ (reference sequence). V shed 5 bases and J shed 1 base, with 14 bases lying between them. The CDR3 consists of 15 residues. DNA for the CDR3: TGTGCCAGCAGCCCGGTCGGGGGCCCCCAAGAGACCCAGTACTTC. It specifies CASSPVGGPQETQYF.

V and J are TRBV6-1 and TRBJ1-1, with no clear D. From germline, CDR1 is MNHNS and CDR2 SASEGT. The CDR3 consists of 13 residues. CDR3 residues: CALSGTLNTEAFF. The CDR3 DNA sequence: TGTGCATTATCGGGCACTCTGAACACTGAAGCTTTCTTT.

This clone occurred once. This chain links TRBV20-1 with TRBJ2-7, with 8 nucleotides matching TRBD2. The V and J ends lost 5 bases and 5 bases, in that order; junction bases with no gene match: 2. The CDR3 contains 11 residues. CDR1 is DFQATT and CDR2 is SNEGSKA in the germline V gene (reference sequence). The CDR3 spells CSAGLAHEQYF. The DNA of the CDR3 is TGCAGTGCTGGACTAGCCCACGAGCAGTACTTC.

In its sample, this clone was seen once. V is TRBV6-4 and J is TRBJ2-3, with 9 bases aligning to TRBD1. The CDR3 is made up of 16 amino acids. CDR1 and CDR2 (germline): MRHNA, SNTAGT. J lost 2 bases, V lost 5 bases, and 8 bases had no gene match. CDR3 bases: TGTGCCAGCAGTCGGGACAGGGAGGGGGCCACAGATACGCAGTATTTT. It specifies CASSRDREGATDTQYF.

The sample holds one count of this clone. An end of the junction differs from the germline gene, which may be a read error. This sequence joins TRBV7-9 and TRBJ2-7; TRBD2 aligns across 7 bases. CDR3 length equals 13 residues. Germline V gene lookup returns CDR1 SEHNR and CDR2 FQNEAQ (reference sequence). CDR3 DNA: TGTGCCAGCAGCCTAGCGGAAGAATACGAGCAGTACTTC. This encodes CASSLAEEYEQYF. The whole variable domain, remainder taken from reference TRBV7-9 and TRBJ2-7, is DTGVSQNPRHKITKRGQNVTFRCDPISEHNRLYWYRQTLGQGPEFLTYFQNEAQLEKSRLLSDRFSAERPKGSFSTLEIQRTEQGDSAMYLCASSLAEEYEQYFGPGTRLTVT.

The V gene is TRBV5-1, the J gene TRBJ1-2, with D hard to call. Trimming stripped 0 bases from V and 2 bases from J, with 2 bases between. The CDR3 length is 12 residues. From germline, CDR1 is SGHRS and CDR2 YFSETQ. DNA for the CDR3: TGCGCCAGCAGCTTGGGGAACTATGGCTACACCTTC. Translated: CASSLGNYGYTF.

This clone was found many times. This sample also contains other DNA sequences that code for the same CDR3. J is TRBJ2-7 and V is TRBV9; D might be TRBD2 (7 bases). This CDR3 has 14 amino acids. The germline V gene has CDR1 SGDLS and CDR2 YYNGEE. Trimming pared 2 bases from V and 4 bases from J, leaving 13 bases between. In DNA, the CDR3 is TGTGCCAGCAGCGTTTCGGGGGGCGGTTACGAGCAGTACTTC. Its translation: CASSVSGGGYEQYF.

Within the sample, this clone is medium-sized (0.01 to 0.1%). The chain joins TRBV5-1 to TRBJ2-7, with D possibly being TRBD1 (5 bases). The CDR3 extends over 13 amino acids. The germline CDR1 and CDR2 sequences are SGHRS and YFSETQ. V lost 0 bases and J 8 bases, leaving 12 bases between the germline ends. The CDR3: CASSLEEAGKQYF. CDR3 DNA: TGCGCCAGCAGCTTGGAAGAGGCAGGGAAGCAGTACTTC.

The chain combines TRBV7-9 with TRBJ2-7; TRBD1 is a possible D gene (6 bases). The V and J ends lost 1 base and 0 bases respectively, with 10 bases between them. Germline CDR1 SEHNR, CDR2 FQNEAQ (reference sequence). The CDR3 runs 15 residues. This chain's CDR3 is CASSLVGQSSYEQYF. The CDR3 DNA follows: TGTGCCAGCAGCTTAGTCGGACAGAGCTCCTACGAGCAGTACTTC.

The gene calls are TRBV21-1 and TRBJ1-6; whether TRBD1, the table's D call, matches the DNA was not checked. TRBV21-1 is annotated as a pseudogene. This CDR3 is built from 18 residues. CDR3 region: CASSRWNRVINIDSPLHF. The CDR3 region has the DNA TGTGCCAGCAGCAGATGGAACAGGGTCATAAATATCGATTCACCCCTCCACTTT.

The chain has TRBV29-1 and TRBJ2-7, with D maybe TRBD2 (5 bases). In germline, CDR1 is SQVTM, CDR2 ANQGSEA. This CDR3 spans 13 amino acids. V lost 6 bases and J 2 bases, leaving 14 bases between the germline ends. In DNA form, the CDR3 reads TGCAGCGTCGCAAGAGGGATTACCTACGAGCAGTACTTC. This encodes CSVARGITYEQYF.

The table lists this clone with a count of one. The chain has TRBV6-5 and TRBJ2-1; 7 nucleotides line up with TRBD1. The V and J ends lost 5 bases and 8 bases, in that order; junction bases with no gene match: 6. The V gene's germline CDR1 is MNHEY and CDR2 SVGAGI. The CDR3 has 13 residues. The CDR3 sequence: CASSTGTDDEQFF. CDR3 nucleotides: TGTGCCAGCAGTACTGGGACAGACGATGAGCAGTTCTTC.

The V gene is TRBV5-6, the J gene TRBJ2-7; D gene ambiguous. V lost 3 bases and J 3 bases, leaving 10 bases between the germline ends. Germline V CDR1 and CDR2: SGHDT, YYEEEE. The CDR3 is 13 residues long. The CDR3 sequence is CASSSDIFYEQYF. The CDR3 DNA reads TGTGCCAGCAGCTCCGACATATTCTACGAGCAGTACTTC.

The chain links TRBV6-1 to TRBJ2-1; 9 positions agree with TRBD2. Germline CDR1 is MNHNS and CDR2 is SASEGT. The CDR3 is made up of 15 amino acids. J was trimmed by 7 bases and V by 2 bases; bases with no gene match: 6. CDR3 sequence reads: CASSEMVAGENEQFF. The CDR3, as DNA: TGTGCCAGCAGTGAAATGGTAGCGGGAGAAAATGAGCAGTTCTTC.

The rearrangement links TRBV6-5 to TRBJ1-5; D is unresolved. The germline V and J ends were trimmed by 6 bases and 3 bases, with 12 bases remaining between them. The CDR3 is 14 residues long. Germline values: CDR1 MNHEY, CDR2 SVGAGI. The CDR3 nucleotides are TGTGCCAGCAGGGCCCGAGGGTCCAATCAGCCCCAGCATTTT. Its translation: CASRARGSNQPQHF.

The chain is built from TRBV28 and TRBJ1-5; 12 positions match TRBD1. Germline lookup yields CDR1 MDHEN and CDR2 SYDVKM. The CDR3 has 17 amino acids. After removal of 7 bases from V and 0 bases from J, the junction contained 7 bases not matched to a gene. The CDR3: CASNPGQGAYSNQPQHF. The DNA of the CDR3 is TGTGCCAGCAACCCGGGACAGGGGGCTTATAGCAATCAGCCCCAGCATTTT.